This T cell receptor (beta chain) is drawn from a study of regulatory T cells in long-lasting Graves disease. Findings of the study overall: Whereas new patients shared 1,000 or so public clonotypes, persistent patients shared more, at under 3,500.

Assembly of TCR beta libraries relied on iRepertoire HTBI primers together with Arm-PCR of CDR3 regions. TCRdb processed the multiplex PCR reads anew with MiXCR; each CDR3 protein has one entry. This table holds a few hundred thousand distinct CDR3 sequences, roughly 10% found once. Time point denoted: newly diagnosed GD, antithyroid drugs for less than 3 months. Making the TCR library involved RNA that had been extracted from PBMCs. This clonotype was detected ten times or more. Antigen unknown. V lost 3 bases to trimming and J lost 5 bases, with 21 bases between them. This CDR3 region has 17 residues. Germline V gives CDR1 MNHGY, CDR2 SVAAGI. The data also belong to a second study, concerning T cells in Graves' hyperthyroidism and ophthalmopathy. That source notes: Clinical symptoms, serum thyroxine, TRAb, thyroid ultrasound and orbital computed tomography informed diagnoses. HTBI primers drove first-round RT-PCR of the TCR CDR3.

The chain carries TRBV6-9 and TRBJ2-3, with a possible D match to TRBD1 (6 bases). This receptor was obtained from a woman aged 18 to 35 with Graves disease. Sequenced here: peripheral blood mononuclear cells (PBMCs), sampled at new diagnosis, from a patient treated with antithyroid drugs. In DNA form, the CDR3 reads TGTGCCAGCAGTTACTACCCGCTAGCCCAAGGGGGAGATACGCAGTATTTT. Translating it yields CASSYYPLAQGGDTQYF.